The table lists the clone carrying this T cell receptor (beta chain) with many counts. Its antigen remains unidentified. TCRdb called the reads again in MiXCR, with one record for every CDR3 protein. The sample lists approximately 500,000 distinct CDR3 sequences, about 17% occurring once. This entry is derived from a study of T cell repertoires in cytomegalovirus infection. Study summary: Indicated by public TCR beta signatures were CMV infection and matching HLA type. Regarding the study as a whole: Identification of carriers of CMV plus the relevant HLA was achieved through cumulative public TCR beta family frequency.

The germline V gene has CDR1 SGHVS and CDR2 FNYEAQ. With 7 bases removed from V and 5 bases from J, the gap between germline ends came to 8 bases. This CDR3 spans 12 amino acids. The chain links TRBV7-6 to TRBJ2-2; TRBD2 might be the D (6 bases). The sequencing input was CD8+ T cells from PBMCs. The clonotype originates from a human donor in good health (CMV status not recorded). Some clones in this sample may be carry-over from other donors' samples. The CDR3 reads CASKTSTGELFF. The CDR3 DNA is TGTGCCAGCAAGACTAGTACCGGGGAGCTGTTTTTT.